This T cell receptor beta chain comes out of a study of T cell responses to AZD1222 COVID-19 vaccine. Repertoires were generated with immunoSEQ multiplex PCR, while TCRdb's copy carries only in-frame clones and drops some. The data show about 130,000 clones, with roughly 87% seen just once and 9.5% held by the top ten. This CDR3 has 17 residues. CDR1 and CDR2 (germline): MGHRA, YSYEKL. The J segment lost 7 bases and the V segment lost 3 bases, leaving 14 bases of the junction unmatched. This receptor was identified in an adult who received the AZD1222 COVID-19 vaccine. The chain couples TRBV4-1 to TRBJ2-2, with TRBD2 matching over 7 bases. This material consisted of peripheral blood, taken 28 days after the second AZD1222 dose. In DNA form, the CDR3 reads TGCGCCAGCAGCCATCCAAAGCGGGACTATGCCAGCGGGGAGCTGTTTTTT. Protein product: CASSHPKRDYASGELFF.